The 32 T cell receptor beta chains below all came from one sample that was sequenced in a study of blood T cell repertoires in COVID-19. Using immunoSEQ multiplex PCR, the repertoire was profiled, and TCRdb retains in-frame clones only, with some absent. The data hold about 200,000 clones, with 65% to 85% observed a single time. The specimen sequenced was PBMCs or T cells enriched from blood (not recorded which). These receptor sequences come from a woman younger than 45 who had been exposed to COVID-19.

The sample holds a few counts of this clone. V is TRBV30 and J is TRBJ1-4; D gene unclear. The CDR3 totals 13 residues. V was cut by 4 bases and J by 5 bases, with 11 bases left in between. Germline CDR1 GTSNPN, CDR2 SVGIG (reference sequence). The CDR3: CAWNRERNEKLFF. The DNA for the CDR3 is TGTGCCTGGAACCGGGAGAGGAATGAAAAACTGTTTTTT.

The V and J genes are TRBV30 and TRBJ2-7; 7 positions match TRBD1. Trimming took 4 bases from V and 2 from J; bases not matched to a gene: 5. Germline-derived CDR1 and CDR2 are GTSNPN and SVGIG (reference sequence). CDR3 length: 13 residues. CDR3 sequence reads: CAWNSQGAYEQYF. CDR3 bases: TGTGCCTGGAACTCCCAGGGGGCCTACGAGCAGTACTTC.

V usage is TRBV30 and J usage is TRBJ1-5; D perhaps matches TRBD1 (5 bases). V lost 0 bases and J 7 bases, leaving 10 bases between the germline ends. Germline loops: CDR1 GTSNPN, CDR2 SVGIG (reference sequence). The CDR3 contains 13 residues. Written as DNA, the CDR3 is TGTGCCTGGAGTGTCGGGGGAGGGCAGCCCCAGCATTTT. The encoded protein is CAWSVGGGQPQHF.

The chain couples TRBV4-1 to TRBJ1-3; 7 bases line up with TRBD1. Germline CDR1 reads MGHRA; CDR2 reads YSYEKL. This CDR3 has 16 amino acids. The V gene end was trimmed by 0 bases and the J gene end by 4 bases; junction bases not matched to a gene: 6. CDR3 DNA: TGCGCCAGCAGCCAAGAACCAGGGGGATCCGGAAACACCATATATTTT. Its translation is CASSQEPGGSGNTIYF.

The chain uses TRBV4-3 and TRBJ1-2, with 9 positions matching TRBD1. Germline assignment: CDR1 LGHNA and CDR2 YSLEER. The CDR3 sequence is 17 residues long. With 1 base clipped from V and 3 bases from J, the junction kept 9 bases outside the gene matches. CDR3 protein: CASSQAPGTGWDYGYTF. For the CDR3, the DNA is TGCGCCAGCAGCCAAGCCCCTGGGACAGGGTGGGACTATGGCTACACCTTC.

The chain is built from TRBV7-8 and TRBJ1-2; 8 positions agree with TRBD1. Trimming removed 5 bases from V and 6 bases from J; junction bases left unmatched: 8. There are 14 residues in the CDR3. Germline loops: CDR1 SGHVS, CDR2 FQNEAQ. CDR3 DNA: TGTGCCAGCAGCCAAAGGACAGGGTTTGATGGCTACACCTTC. Protein product: CASSQRTGFDGYTF.

V and J are TRBV11-3 and TRBJ2-2; TRBD1 aligns across 9 bases. The CDR3 runs 16 residues. V was pared by 2 bases and J by 3 bases, with 4 bases of the junction left unmatched. Germline lookup yields CDR1 SGHNT and CDR2 YENEEA. This CDR3 reads CASSLPHRGHTGELFF. The CDR3 bases are TGTGCCAGCAGCTTACCGCACAGGGGGCACACCGGGGAGCTGTTTTTT.

The V and J genes are TRBV6-2 or TRBV6-3 and TRBJ2-7, with a tentative D call TRBD1 (5 bases). The germline V gene has CDR1 MNHEY and CDR2 SVGEGT. The CDR3 runs to 15 residues. Trimming stripped 0 bases from V and 0 bases from J, with 9 bases between. The DNA of the CDR3 is TGTGCCAGCAGTTACTCAGGGGAAATCTCCTACGAGCAGTACTTC. Translated: CASSYSGEISYEQYF.

J is TRBJ2-1 and V is TRBV7-9; 8 bases line up with TRBD2. The CDR3 has 17 amino acids. Germline V CDR1 and CDR2: SEHNR, FQNEAQ (reference sequence). The trim removed 5 bases at V and 2 bases at J, leaving 11 bases unmatched. The CDR3 DNA sequence: TGTGCCAGCAGCCTGCGGGTAACGGGGGGGCCCTACAATGAGCAGTTCTTC. Protein: CASSLRVTGGPYNEQFF.

The chain carries TRBV4-1 and TRBJ1-1; D is uncertain. Trimming removed 1 base from V and 0 bases from J, with 12 bases in between. The CDR3 consists of 16 residues. Germline-derived CDR1 and CDR2 are MGHRA and YSYEKL. CDR3 protein: CASSQVGRGMNTEAFF. CDR3 nucleotide sequence: TGCGCCAGCAGCCAAGTGGGGAGAGGGATGAACACTGAAGCTTTCTTT.

This chain links TRBV25-1 with TRBJ1-5; a possible D gene is TRBD1 (5 bases). V was pared by 10 bases and J by 6 bases, with 16 bases between. There are 13 residues in the CDR3. Germline-derived CDR1 and CDR2 are MGHDK and SYGVNS. The CDR3 DNA is TGTGCCATCGCTGGGGCGCGGCGTCAGCCCCAGCATTTT. Its protein is CAIAGARRQPQHF.

This clone was seen only once. CDR3 nucleotide sequence: TGTGCCAGCAGCTTAGGAGGATATCGGCGCCCCGGGGAGCTGTTTTTT. Protein product: CASSLGGYRRPGELFF. The V call is TRBV7-9, the J call TRBJ2-2; D gene uncertain. Germline V CDR1 and CDR2: SEHNR, FQNEAQ (reference sequence). This CDR3 is built from 16 residues. V was shortened by 1 base and J by 6 bases, with 15 bases between the two germline ends.

This rearrangement joins TRBV11-2 to TRBJ1-1; 7 bases are shared with TRBD1. This CDR3 has 15 residues. The germline CDR1 and CDR2 sequences are SGHAT and FQNNGV. Unmatched junction bases numbered 5, after V lost 1 base and J lost 3 bases. The CDR3 DNA sequence: TGTGCCAGCAGCTTAGTGGCAGGGGGTTACACTGAAGCTTTCTTT. Protein sequence: CASSLVAGGYTEAFF.

V and J are TRBV4-1 and TRBJ2-7; TRBD2 aligns across 14 bases. The junction had 6 bases not matched to a gene; V was cut back by 4 bases and J by 1 base. Germline V gives CDR1 MGHRA, CDR2 YSYEKL. The CDR3 contains 17 residues. CDR3 DNA: TGCGCCAGCAGCCCCATGACTAGCGGGGGGGCATCCTACGAGCAGTACTTC. Translating it yields CASSPMTSGGASYEQYF.

A few counts support this clone. The V gene is TRBV6-5, the J gene TRBJ1-1; D is undetermined. Trimming cost V 2 bases and J 3 bases, with 10 bases left between them. From germline, CDR1 is MNHEY and CDR2 SVGAGI. The CDR3 runs to 14 residues. The DNA for the CDR3 is TGTGCCAGCAGTTACGGGTCAGACTACACTGAAGCTTTCTTT. Translated, it gives CASSYGSDYTEAFF.

The V and J genes are TRBV19 and TRBJ2-1; D is perhaps TRBD2 (5 bases). The germline V gene has CDR1 LNHDA and CDR2 SQIVND (reference sequence). The ends were cut back, 8 bases at V and 6 bases at J, with 23 bases in the middle. The CDR3 extends over 16 amino acids. The CDR3, as DNA: TGTGCCAGTTCCGAGACGGGGTACCACTTGGTCAATGAGCAGTTCTTC. It encodes CASSETGYHLVNEQFF.

This rearrangement joins TRBV3-1 (or the pseudogene TRBV3-2) to TRBJ2-4; 9 nucleotides align to TRBD1. Germline trimming cut 2 bases from V and 7 bases from J; bases unmatched to any gene: 6. Germline V gives CDR1 LGHDT, CDR2 YNNKEL (reference sequence). The CDR3 covers 15 residues. CDR3: CASSQPGQGVNIQYF. The CDR3 DNA reads TGTGCCAGCAGCCAACCGGGACAGGGAGTGAACATTCAGTACTTC.

The CDR3 loop reads CASSLAGQGNTEAFF. CDR3 nucleotides: TGCGCCAGCAGCTTGGCCGGACAGGGGAACACTGAAGCTTTCTTT. This sequence joins TRBV5-1 and TRBJ1-1; TRBD1 matches 8 bases. The CDR3 spans 15 residues. Germline V CDR1 and CDR2: SGHRS, YFSETQ. The J segment lost 1 base and the V segment lost 0 bases, leaving 2 bases of the junction unmatched. Based on the CDR3 plus reference TRBV5-1 and TRBJ1-1, the full variable domain is KAGVTQTPRYLIKTRGQQVTLSCSPISGHRSVSWYQQTPGQGLQFLFEYFSETQRNKGNFPGRFSGRQFSNSRSEMNVSTLELGDSALYLCASSLAGQGNTEAFFGQGTRLTVV.

A single count supports this clone. V is TRBV7-4 and J is TRBJ2-1, with a weak D call TRBD2 (6 bases). Germline assignment: CDR1 SGHVT and CDR2 SQSDAQ. CDR3 length: 17 amino acids. V was trimmed by 3 bases and J by 0 bases, leaving 15 bases between them. The CDR3 DNA sequence: TGTGCCAGCAGCTTTATCCCGGGGGTCCCCTCCTACAATGAGCAGTTCTTC. Amino acid sequence: CASSFIPGVPSYNEQFF.

There are a few counts of this clone. The V and J genes are TRBV7-2 and TRBJ2-6; TRBD1 agrees at 8 bases. Looked up from germline, CDR1 is SGHTA and CDR2 is FQGNSA. This CDR3 spans 19 amino acids. V shed 2 bases and J 0 bases; nucleotides not matched to a gene: 9. CDR3 bases: TGTGCCAGCAGCTTATCGGGAACAGGGGGGAACTCTGGGGCCAACGTCCTGACTTTC. This encodes CASSLSGTGGNSGANVLTF.

This chain connects TRBV7-9 to TRBJ2-5; 7 positions agree with TRBD1. Germline-derived CDR1 and CDR2 are SEHNR and FQNEAQ (reference sequence). The CDR3 has 14 amino acids. V lost 6 bases to trimming and J lost 1 base; unmatched junction nucleotides: 5. The DNA of the CDR3 is TGTGCCAGCAGGCTACAGGGGCCCCAAGAGACCCAGTACTTC. It encodes CASRLQGPQETQYF.

V and J are TRBV5-1 and TRBJ2-1; a weak D match, TRBD2 (5 bases). The CDR3 is 14 amino acids. V was pared by 7 bases and J by 1 base, with 12 bases between. Germline values: CDR1 SGHRS, CDR2 YFSETQ. The CDR3: CASGELSSYNEQFF. The CDR3 nucleotides are TGCGCCAGCGGGGAGTTGTCGTCCTACAATGAGCAGTTCTTC.

The chain recombines TRBV7-9 with TRBJ2-5, with D tentatively TRBD2 (5 bases). From germline, CDR1 is SEHNR and CDR2 FQNEAQ (reference sequence). V lost 5 bases and J lost 5, with 18 bases in between. The length of the CDR3 is 15 residues. The CDR3 DNA reads TGTGCCAGCAGCCTAAAACGGGGTTTAGAGGAGACCCAGTACTTC. It yields the protein CASSLKRGLEETQYF. Together with reference TRBV7-9 and TRBJ2-5, the CDR3 gives the full variable domain: DTGVSQNPRHKITKRGQNVTFRCDPISEHNRLYWYRQTLGQGPEFLTYFQNEAQLEKSRLLSDRFSAERPKGSFSTLEIQRTEQGDSAMYLCASSLKRGLEETQYFGPGTRLLVL.

The DNA for the CDR3 is TGTGCCAGCAGTGGGGCAGGGGACGGCTACACCTTC. Encoded protein: CASSGAGDGYTF. V and J are TRBV27 and TRBJ1-2; tentatively, D is TRBD1 (6 bases). Deletions cut 5 bases from V and 8 bases from J, with 12 bases between. Germline CDR1 and CDR2: MNHEY and SMNVEV (reference sequence). This CDR3 has 12 residues.

J is TRBJ1-1 and V is TRBV30; D might be TRBD1 (6 bases). This CDR3 comprises 12 residues. Germline V lookup: CDR1 GTSNPN, CDR2 SVGIG (reference sequence). Trimming took off 2 bases at V and 6 bases at J, with 10 bases between the two ends. The CDR3 protein is CAWSLRGAEAFF. CDR3 in DNA: TGTGCCTGGAGTCTCAGGGGAGCTGAAGCTTTCTTT.

This clone appeared a few times. The V call is TRBV30, the J call TRBJ2-3; 12 nucleotides line up with TRBD1. CDR3 length: 16 amino acids. V gave up 3 bases and J gave up 3 bases; unmatched junction bases: 7. CDR1 and CDR2 from the germline V gene are GTSNPN and SVGIG (reference sequence). The CDR3 loop reads CAWSPGTGGITDTQYF. The CDR3 bases are TGTGCCTGGAGCCCGGGGACAGGGGGCATTACAGATACGCAGTATTTT.

The CDR3 DNA follows: TGTGCCAGCAGCCAAGAGTCAGGCATACAAGAGACCCAGTACTTC. This sequence encodes CASSQESGIQETQYF. The J gene is TRBJ2-5, the V gene TRBV3-1 (or the pseudogene TRBV3-2); D is uncertain. V lost 0 bases and J 2 bases, leaving 10 bases between the germline ends. Germline V gene lookup returns CDR1 LGHDT and CDR2 YNNKEL (reference sequence). The CDR3 length is 15 residues.

This clone was found a few times. The chain combines TRBV3-1 (or the pseudogene TRBV3-2) with TRBJ2-1; D is uncertain. V was clipped by 2 bases and J by 4 bases, with 3 bases between them. CDR1 and CDR2 (germline): LGHDT, YNNKEL (reference sequence). The CDR3 covers 12 residues. CDR3 region: CASSQTYNEQFF. The CDR3 DNA sequence: TGTGCCAGCAGCCAAACTTACAATGAGCAGTTCTTC.

The V and J genes are TRBV3-1 (or the pseudogene TRBV3-2) and TRBJ1-2, with a possible D match to TRBD1 (5 bases). The germline gives CDR1 LGHDT, CDR2 YNNKEL (reference sequence). V lost 0 bases and J 7 bases, leaving 6 bases between the germline ends. CDR3 size: 12 residues. CDR3 bases: TGTGCCAGCAGCCAAGAAAGGGGTGGCTACACCTTC. The encoded protein is CASSQERGGYTF.

CDR3 bases: TGTGCCAGCAGCCGGAGCGGCTCTAGCACAGATACGCAGTATTTT. It specifies CASSRSGSSTDTQYF. The rearrangement joins TRBV7-3 to TRBJ2-3; perhaps TRBD2 as D (5 bases). Trimming removed 5 bases at V and 0 bases at J, with 12 bases between. The CDR3 is 15 residues long. In germline, CDR1 is SGHTA, CDR2 FQGTGA.

This clone was counted between two and nine times. The chain recombines TRBV7-9 with TRBJ1-2; TRBD1 agrees at 11 bases. Unmatched junction bases numbered 7, after V lost 5 bases and J lost 8 bases. In germline, CDR1 is SEHNR, CDR2 FQNEAQ (reference sequence). The CDR3 is 14 residues long. The CDR3, as DNA: TGTGCCAGCAGCCTGGACAGGGGGCCTTGGGGCTACACCTTC. Its translation: CASSLDRGPWGYTF.

The chain is built from TRBV29-1 and TRBJ2-1, with D hard to call. Germline CDR1 and CDR2: SQVTM and ANQGSEA. Deletions cut 3 bases from V and 8 bases from J, with 11 bases between. The CDR3 totals 12 residues. DNA of the CDR3: TGCAGCGTTGATCAACTACGGGATGAGCAGTTCTTC. Amino acids: CSVDQLRDEQFF.